Each of the 9 T cell receptor beta chains below was sequenced from the same sample in a study of blood T cell repertoires in COVID-19. Libraries were prepared by immunoSEQ multiplex PCR; TCRdb keeps only in-frame clonotypes and omits some of them. The sample has hundreds of thousands of clones, 80% to 90% seen once; the top ten hold over 9.5%. Material for sequencing was peripheral blood. Receptors originate from a woman of 80 years or more with acute or convalescent COVID-19.

This clone has just one count. The chain links TRBV29-1 to TRBJ1-1; 8 nucleotides match TRBD1. The germline CDR1 and CDR2 sequences are SQVTM and ANQGSEA. The CDR3 sequence is 13 residues long. After removal of 7 bases from V and 4 bases from J, the junction contained 8 bases not matched to a gene. CDR3 sequence reads: CSGDRGRGTEAFF. The CDR3 nucleotides are TGCAGCGGCGACAGGGGCCGGGGCACTGAAGCTTTCTTT.

This rearrangement joins TRBV15 to TRBJ2-6, with 7 bases fitting TRBD1. J gave up 0 bases and V 9 bases, and 5 bases lay outside the gene matches. Germline CDR1 LNHNV, CDR2 YYDKDF (reference sequence). CDR3 size: 15 residues. CDR3 nucleotides: TGTGCCACTGCCCGGGACAGCTCTGGGGCCAACGTCCTGACTTTC. Translation gives CATARDSSGANVLTF. The complete variable domain, with remaining parts taken from reference TRBV15 and TRBJ2-6, reads DAMVIQNPRYQVTQFGKPVTLSCSQTLNHNVMYWYQQKSSQAPKLLFHYYDKDFNNEADTPDNFQSRRPNTSFCFLDIRSPGLGDTAMYLCATARDSSGANVLTFGAGSRLTVL.

There are a few counts of this clone. The chain has TRBV5-8 and TRBJ2-3; D ambiguous. V lost 2 bases to trimming and J lost 7 bases, with 14 bases between them. The CDR3 has 14 residues. Germline CDR1 and CDR2: SGHTS and YDEGEE. This chain's CDR3 is CASSLALGSNTQYF. The DNA of the CDR3 is TGTGCCAGCAGCTTAGCGCTAGGTTCCAATACGCAGTATTTT.

The J gene is TRBJ1-2, the V gene TRBV20-1, with D possibly TRBD1 on 5 matching bases. Germline V lookup: CDR1 DFQATT, CDR2 SNEGSKA (reference sequence). The V end lost 3 bases, the J end lost 4 bases, and 15 bases lay between the germline ends. This CDR3 is 14 amino acids long. The CDR3: CSASMAQGSYGYTF. In DNA form, the CDR3 reads TGCAGTGCTAGTATGGCCCAGGGTAGCTATGGCTACACCTTC.

This clone has just one count. The chain couples TRBV7-9 to TRBJ2-1; TRBD2 aligns across 8 bases. Germline-derived CDR1 and CDR2 are SEHNR and FQNEAQ (reference sequence). The CDR3 consists of 15 residues. With V trimmed by 0 bases and J by 6 bases, 4 bases remained unmatched. Written as DNA, the CDR3 is TGTGCCAGCAGCTTAGCGGTGGCGGGAGGCAATGAGCAGTTCTTC. As protein: CASSLAVAGGNEQFF.

The gene calls are TRBV19 and TRBJ1-2; D remains ambiguous. Deletions cut 3 bases from V and 3 bases from J, with 8 bases between. Germline CDR1 reads LNHDA; CDR2 reads SQIVND (reference sequence). This CDR3 is built from 13 residues. In DNA, the CDR3 is TGTGCCAGTAGTATTCGCGGCGACTATGGCTACACCTTC. Translation gives CASSIRGDYGYTF.

The rearrangement joins TRBV10-3 to TRBJ2-3; D may be TRBD2 (6 bases). Per germline, CDR1 ENHRY and CDR2 SYGVKD. V shed 1 base and J shed 0 bases, with 8 bases lying between them. This CDR3 region has 15 residues. CDR3 region: CAISEYRGSTDTQYF. The CDR3 DNA reads TGTGCCATCAGTGAGTACCGGGGGAGCACAGATACGCAGTATTTT.

V is TRBV29-1 and J is TRBJ2-2, with D possibly being TRBD1 (6 bases). V was clipped by 7 bases and J by 5 bases, with 17 bases between them. Germline V gene lookup returns CDR1 SQVTM and CDR2 ANQGSEA. This CDR3 contains 14 residues. CDR3: CSARWAGTTGELFF. CDR3 coding DNA: TGCAGCGCCCGGTGGGCAGGGACAACCGGGGAGCTGTTTTTT.

V and J are TRBV19 and TRBJ2-3; 11 positions agree with TRBD2. Trimming took 1 base from V and 6 from J; bases not matched to a gene: 3. CDR3 size: 15 residues. Germline V gene lookup returns CDR1 LNHDA and CDR2 SQIVND (reference sequence). The DNA for the CDR3 is TGTGCCAGTAGTATAGTAGCGGGGGGGTGGGATACGCAGTATTTT. It yields the protein CASSIVAGGWDTQYF. Supplemented by reference TRBV19 and TRBJ2-3, the full variable domain reads DGGITQSPKYLFRKEGQNVTLSCEQNLNHDAMYWYRQDPGQGLRLIYYSQIVNDFQKGDIAEGYSVSREKKESFPLTVTSAQKNPTAFYLCASSIVAGGWDTQYFGPGTRLTVL.